This T cell receptor beta chain was retrieved from a study of T cells in women clearing cervical HPV infection. Study context: Controls' single incident HPV16 infection cleared within 12 months without precancer.

immunoSEQ multiplex PCR used an average of around 1,200 ng genomic DNA. Method: immunoSEQ multiplex PCR; TCRdb's copy keeps in-frame clones and lacks some. Its listing shows 25,000 to 30,000 clones. CDR3 length equals 14 residues. Germline CDR1 KGHSH, CDR2 LQKENI. Turning to this clone: The CDR3 extends 3 residues past the end of the read, so its final part is completed from the germline J gene.

Material for sequencing was blood buffy coat. The V and J genes are TRBV18 and TRBJ1-2, with D possibly matching TRBD1 (5 bases). The sequence derives from a woman aged 18 to 75 with a cervical HPV16 infection that either progressed to CIN3+ or cleared (not recorded which). The CDR3 DNA, read in part, is TGTGCCAGCTCGTCGGGACTAGTAACAGATACC. Its translation is CASSSGLVTDT. The whole CDR3 sequence reads CASSSGLVTDTYTF.